Below, one T cell receptor beta chain is given with its context. Its target is not known. This specimen comes from a study of a mutant IDH1 vaccine in newly diagnosed glioma. Study details: The study gave patients eight vaccinations in weeks 1, 3, 5, 7, 11, 15, 19, 23. Averaging around 40 years of age, treated patients were 62.5% male and approximately 40% female. Vaccination followed radiotherapy alone by 4-6 weeks, or accompanied temozolomide cycles.

Data came from immunoSEQ multiplex PCR; TCRdb stores just in-frame clones and leaves some out. The table includes fewer than 150,000 clones, roughly 90% detected once. The CDR3 contains 16 residues. Germline assignment: CDR1 MDHEN and CDR2 SYDVKM. Trimming cost V 6 bases and J 3 bases; bases outside gene matches: 12. Time point here: week 11, during vaccination. Alongside topical imiquimod, each dose of vaccine comprised 300 ug of mutant IDH1 20-mer peptide. This rearrangement joins TRBV28 to TRBJ2-7; 9 nucleotides agree with TRBD1. This clonotype originated in a woman in her forties or fifties with glioma. Sequenced here: PBMCs, sampled from a glioma patient whose treatment included an IDH1 peptide vaccine. The CDR3 here is CASRSPWGQGRYEQYF. CDR3 DNA sequence: TGTGCCAGCAGATCTCCTTGGGGACAGGGCCGCTACGAGCAGTACTTC.